The 23 T cell receptor beta chains below come from one sample, sequenced in a study of immune evolution from preneoplasia to lung adenocarcinoma. Repertoires were generated with immunoSEQ multiplex PCR, while TCRdb's copy carries only in-frame clones and drops some. Found here are fewer than 12,000 clones, 75% to 85% of them singletons; the top ten hold roughly 3%. Sequences were obtained from FFPE minimally invasive lung adenocarcinoma tissue. The source of these receptors is a person aged 65 to 85 with lung adenocarcinoma.

The CDR3 sequence: CASSDMGQWLHEQYF. As DNA, the CDR3 is TGTGCCAGCAGTGATATGGGACAATGGCTCCACGAGCAGTACTTC. The chain has TRBV2 and TRBJ2-7; a weak D match, TRBD1 (6 bases). Germline-derived CDR1 and CDR2 are SNHLY and FYNNEI. The CDR3 runs to 15 residues. V lost 3 bases to trimming and J lost 5 bases, with 17 bases between them.

In its sample, this clone was seen once. The rearrangement uses TRBV20-1 and TRBJ2-3; D gene ambiguous. The germline gives CDR1 DFQATT, CDR2 SNEGSKA (reference sequence). With 5 bases removed from V and 4 bases from J, the gap between germline ends came to 7 bases. The CDR3 runs 11 residues. DNA for the CDR3: TGCAGTGCTGGGTGGGCAGATACGCAGTATTTT. This gives the protein CSAGWADTQYF.

This clone was seen once. The chain carries TRBV6-6 and TRBJ1-1, with D unclear. The germline V gene has CDR1 MNHNY and CDR2 SVGAGI (reference sequence). Trimming shortened V by 0 bases and J by 8 bases, and 16 bases separated the two germline ends. This CDR3 is 15 amino acids long. The CDR3 sequence: CASSYSSQLPPEAFF. The CDR3 DNA reads TGTGCCAGCAGTTACTCGAGTCAGCTACCGCCCGAAGCTTTCTTT.

Note on this clone: The conserved closing phenylalanine or tryptophan is absent in this CDR3, likely reflecting a read error. Because the CDR3's place on the DNA is in doubt, the DNA is left out and the CDR3 is given as listed by TCRdb. The chain uses TRBV5-1 and TRBJ2-7; TRBD2 is taken as the D call from the table, unchecked against the DNA. CDR1 and CDR2 (germline): SGHRS, YFSETQ. The length of the CDR3 is 9 amino acids, counting both ends. The CDR3 here is CASSWRGRI.

This clone was recorded only once. The chain has TRBV6-5 and TRBJ1-1, with 7 positions matching TRBD1. V lost 7 bases, J lost 6 bases, and 8 bases stayed unmatched. The V gene's germline CDR1 is MNHEY and CDR2 SVGAGI. CDR3 length equals 13 residues. DNA of the CDR3: TGTGCCAGCATTGACAGGGTTAAGGCTGAAGCTTTCTTT. Residues: CASIDRVKAEAFF.

This chain uses TRBV28 with TRBJ1-2; 11 positions match TRBD1. Trimming at V came to 5 bases and at J to 3 bases, leaving 17 bases not matched to a gene. Per the germline V gene, CDR1 is MDHEN and CDR2 is SYDVKM. This CDR3 contains 19 residues. DNA for the CDR3: TGTGCCAGCAGTGCCATATCTCCGGGACAGGGGGTGGGATACTATGGCTACACCTTC. Translated, it gives CASSAISPGQGVGYYGYTF.

The chain links TRBV5-8 to TRBJ1-1; tentative D call: TRBD1 (6 bases). The CDR3 length is 15 residues. V shed 4 bases and J shed 0 bases, with 13 bases lying between them. Germline V CDR1 and CDR2: SGHTS, YDEGEE. The CDR3 bases are TGTGCCAGCAGCCTCCCGGACAGAATGAACACTGAAGCTTTCTTT. This sequence encodes CASSLPDRMNTEAFF.

The rearrangement uses TRBV19 and TRBJ1-1, with unresolved D. The CDR3 has 11 amino acids. The germline V gene has CDR1 LNHDA and CDR2 SQIVND (reference sequence). Trimming took off 7 bases at V and 7 bases at J, with 10 bases between the two ends. Written as DNA, the CDR3 is TGTGCCAGTATTAGTTTTGGTGAAGCTTTCTTT. It is translated as CASISFGEAFF.

The rearrangement links TRBV11-3 to TRBJ1-3; D is ambiguous. CDR1 is SGHNT and CDR2 is YENEEA in the germline V gene. V dropped 5 bases and J dropped 4 bases, with 9 bases sitting between them. The CDR3 contains 13 residues. The CDR3 DNA reads as TGTGCCAGCAGCCCCCAACGGGGAAACACCATATATTTT. It specifies CASSPQRGNTIYF.

This chain uses TRBV28 with TRBJ1-2; D is ambiguous. The CDR3 extends over 14 amino acids. Trimming shortened V by 4 bases and J by 4 bases, and 13 bases separated the two germline ends. The V gene's germline CDR1 is MDHEN and CDR2 SYDVKM. The DNA of the CDR3 is TGTGCCAGCAGTTCCCCCTTGGGATTCTATGGCTACACCTTC. Encoded protein: CASSSPLGFYGYTF.

The chain joins TRBV28 to TRBJ1-5, with D unresolved. This CDR3 contains 15 residues. Germline lookup yields CDR1 MDHEN and CDR2 SYDVKM. V was trimmed by 2 bases and J by 0 bases, leaving 8 bases between them. CDR3 loop: CASSLKFGSNQPQHF. DNA for the CDR3: TGTGCCAGCAGTTTAAAGTTCGGTAGCAATCAGCCCCAGCATTTT.

This chain connects TRBV14 to TRBJ1-2, with TRBD1 identical over 8 bases. This CDR3 has 14 amino acids. Losses at the gene ends were 0 bases for V and 6 bases for J; bases not matched to a gene: 3. CDR1 is SGHDN, CDR2 FVKESK, per germline. The CDR3 is CASSQDRQGNGYTF. CDR3 DNA: TGTGCCAGCAGCCAAGATAGACAGGGGAATGGCTACACCTTC.

The CDR3 region has the DNA TGTGCCAGCAGTTCCCCGGTGCGGGAGGCCCACAATGAGCAGTTCTTC. Encoded protein: CASSSPVREAHNEQFF. The chain has TRBV7-9 and TRBJ2-1; TRBD2 aligns across 8 bases. CDR1 is SEHNR and CDR2 is FQNEAQ in the germline V gene (reference sequence). This CDR3 region has 16 residues. Losses at the gene ends were 6 bases for V and 5 bases for J; bases not matched to a gene: 12.

The chain joins TRBV28 to TRBJ2-7; 8 bases fit TRBD2. J gave up 5 bases and V 5 bases, and 2 bases lay outside the gene matches. This CDR3 has 12 amino acids. CDR1 and CDR2 (germline): MDHEN, SYDVKM. Here the CDR3 DNA reads TGTGCCAGCAGTGGTAGCGGGGACGAGCAGTACTTC. Its translation is CASSGSGDEQYF.

This chain joins TRBV6-4 and TRBJ2-1; D is tentatively TRBD1 or TRBD2 (5 bases each). V lost 3 bases, J lost 6 bases, and 9 bases lay in between. The V gene's germline CDR1 is MRHNA and CDR2 SNTAGT. CDR3 length equals 13 residues. The CDR3 region is CASSEEGRNEQFF. The DNA of the CDR3 is TGTGCCAGCAGTGAAGAGGGGCGCAATGAGCAGTTCTTC.

This chain connects TRBV9 to TRBJ2-1; no firm D call. Germline-derived CDR1 and CDR2 are SGDLS and YYNGEE. V lost 0 bases and J 7 bases, leaving 11 bases between the germline ends. There are 14 residues in the CDR3. As DNA, the CDR3 is TGTGCCAGCAGCGTAGATGCGATTTCTAATGAGCAGTTCTTC. Protein: CASSVDAISNEQFF.

The chain couples TRBV15 to TRBJ1-4; D uncertain. The CDR3 length is 15 residues. Germline lookup yields CDR1 LNHNV and CDR2 YYDKDF (reference sequence). Trimming removed 0 bases at V and 3 bases at J, with 8 bases between. The CDR3 nucleotides read TGTGCCACCAGCAGAGATCTGGGGTCTAATGAAAAACTGTTTTTT. Translation gives CATSRDLGSNEKLFF.

The chain uses TRBV27 and TRBJ1-4; D possibly corresponds to TRBD1 (5 bases). Between the trimmed V and J ends, which lost 2 bases and 7 bases, there was a span of 14 bases. This CDR3 is built from 15 residues. CDR1 and CDR2 (germline): MNHEY, SMNVEV (reference sequence). The chain's CDR3 is CASSLGGAGTEKLFF. The CDR3 DNA reads TGTGCCAGCAGTTTAGGAGGGGCCGGGACTGAAAAACTGTTTTTT.

The CDR3 sequence: CASSPSGSDNQPQHF. DNA for the CDR3: TGTGCCAGCAGCCCATCTGGAAGTGACAATCAGCCCCAGCATTTT. V gene TRBV16 combines with J gene TRBJ1-5, with D unclear. The V gene's germline CDR1 is KGHSY and CDR2 FQNENV. The CDR3 spans 15 residues. With 4 bases removed from V and 3 bases from J, the gap between germline ends came to 13 bases.

This clone appeared once. One end of the junction is discordant with germline, which a read error may explain. V usage is TRBV2 and J usage is TRBJ2-5; D might be TRBD2 (5 bases). Germline CDR1 and CDR2: SNHLY and FYNNEI. This CDR3 contains 12 residues. The DNA of the CDR3 is TGTGCCAGCAGTGAATTAGGGCCTCCCGGGGACTTC. It specifies CASSELGPPGDF.

Only one count was recorded for this clone. The chain joins TRBV7-8 to TRBJ1-2; no firm D call. V gave up 1 base and J gave up 0 bases, with 6 bases separating them. CDR1 SGHVS and CDR2 FQNEAQ come from the germline V gene. CDR3 length: 14 residues. The CDR3 sequence: CASSLGIANYGYTF. The CDR3 nucleotides read TGTGCCAGCAGCTTAGGCATCGCTAACTATGGCTACACCTTC.

The chain links TRBV5-4 to TRBJ2-5; a weak D match, TRBD1 (5 bases). Between the trimmed V and J ends, which lost 5 bases and 4 bases, there was a span of 12 bases. CDR1 and CDR2 (germline): SGHNT, YYREEE (reference sequence). The CDR3 sequence is 13 residues long. The CDR3 DNA sequence: TGTGCCAGCAGTGACGACAGAGCAGAGACCCAGTACTTC. As protein: CASSDDRAETQYF.

The genes are TRBV25-1 and TRBJ1-2; D remains ambiguous. Germline lookup yields CDR1 MGHDK and CDR2 SYGVNS. The CDR3 consists of 12 residues. The V end was cut by 8 bases, the J end by 5 bases, with 12 bases between. This CDR3 reads CASLGLEYGYTF. The CDR3 DNA is TGTGCCAGCTTAGGTTTGGAATATGGCTACACCTTC.